This T cell receptor beta chain originates from a study of blood T cell dynamics during melanoma immunotherapy. Every bulk PBMC sample received the same 350 ng of DNA. Sequencing used immunoSEQ multiplex PCR; TCRdb keeps in-frame clones, though not all of them. This repertoire shows fewer than 18,000 clones, roughly 84% found once; its top ten account for about 4.2%. The time point here: pre-treatment baseline. The CDR3 totals 17 residues. Germline-derived CDR1 and CDR2 are SGHDT and YYEEEE. V dropped 4 bases and J dropped 4; count of bases not matched to a gene: 13. The sequence was obtained from a human donor with melanoma. This chain links TRBV5-6 with TRBJ2-3; 9 bases align to TRBD1. The sample here was blood, taken from a patient treated with checkpoint blockade. CDR3 region: CASSASRDREFADTQYF. The CDR3, as DNA: TGTGCCAGCAGCGCCAGCCGGGACAGGGAATTCGCAGATACGCAGTATTTT.